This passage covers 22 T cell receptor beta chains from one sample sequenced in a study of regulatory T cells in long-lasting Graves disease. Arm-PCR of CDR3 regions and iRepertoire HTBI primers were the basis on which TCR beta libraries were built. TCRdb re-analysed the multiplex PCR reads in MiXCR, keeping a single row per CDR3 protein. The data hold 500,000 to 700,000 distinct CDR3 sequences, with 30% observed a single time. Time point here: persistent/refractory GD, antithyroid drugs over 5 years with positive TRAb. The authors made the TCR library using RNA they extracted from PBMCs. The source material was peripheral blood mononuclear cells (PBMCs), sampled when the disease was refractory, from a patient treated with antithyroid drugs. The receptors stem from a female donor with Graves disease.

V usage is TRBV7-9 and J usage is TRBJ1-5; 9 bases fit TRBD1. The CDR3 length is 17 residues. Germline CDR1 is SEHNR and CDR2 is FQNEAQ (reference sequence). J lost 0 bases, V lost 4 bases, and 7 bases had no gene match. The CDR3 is CASSSGTGNYSNQPQHF. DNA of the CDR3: TGTGCCAGCAGCTCGGGGACAGGGAACTATAGCAATCAGCCCCAGCATTTT.

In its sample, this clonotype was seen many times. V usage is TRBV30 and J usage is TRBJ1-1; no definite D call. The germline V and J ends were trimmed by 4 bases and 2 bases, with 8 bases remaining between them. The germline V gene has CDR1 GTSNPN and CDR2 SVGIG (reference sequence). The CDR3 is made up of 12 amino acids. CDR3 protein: CAWKRSNTEAFF. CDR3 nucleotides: TGTGCCTGGAAGAGGAGTAACACTGAAGCTTTCTTT.

CDR3: CASSLEAGRPGELFF. CDR3 DNA sequence: TGTGCCAGCAGCTTAGAAGCCGGGAGGCCCGGGGAGCTGTTTTTT. This rearrangement joins TRBV11-3 to TRBJ2-2; 7 nucleotides agree with TRBD2. The CDR3 loop spans 15 amino acids. The germline V gene has CDR1 SGHNT and CDR2 YENEEA. V gave up 0 bases and J gave up 6 bases; unmatched junction bases: 4.

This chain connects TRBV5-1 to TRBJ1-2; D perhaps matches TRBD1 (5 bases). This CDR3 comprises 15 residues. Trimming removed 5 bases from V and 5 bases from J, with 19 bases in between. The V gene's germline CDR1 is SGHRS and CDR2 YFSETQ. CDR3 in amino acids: CASSSDGTARYGYTF. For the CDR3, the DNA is TGCGCCAGCAGTTCTGACGGGACCGCCCGTTATGGCTACACCTTC. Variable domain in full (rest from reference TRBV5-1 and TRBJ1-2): KAGVTQTPRYLIKTRGQQVTLSCSPISGHRSVSWYQQTPGQGLQFLFEYFSETQRNKGNFPGRFSGRQFSNSRSEMNVSTLELGDSALYLCASSSDGTARYGYTFGSGTRLTVV.

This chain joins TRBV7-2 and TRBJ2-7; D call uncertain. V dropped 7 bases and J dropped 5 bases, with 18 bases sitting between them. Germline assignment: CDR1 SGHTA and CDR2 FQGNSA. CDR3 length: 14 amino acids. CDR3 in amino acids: CASTLIGRVHEQYF. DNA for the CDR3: TGTGCCAGCACCCTCATTGGTAGGGTCCACGAGCAGTACTTC.

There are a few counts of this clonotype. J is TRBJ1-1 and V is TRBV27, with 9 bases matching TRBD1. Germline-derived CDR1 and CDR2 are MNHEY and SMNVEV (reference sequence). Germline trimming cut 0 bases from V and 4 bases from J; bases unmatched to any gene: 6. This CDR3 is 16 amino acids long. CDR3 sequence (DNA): TGTGCCAGCAGTTTATCCCCGACAGGGGGGATCACTGAAGCTTTCTTT. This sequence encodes CASSLSPTGGITEAFF.

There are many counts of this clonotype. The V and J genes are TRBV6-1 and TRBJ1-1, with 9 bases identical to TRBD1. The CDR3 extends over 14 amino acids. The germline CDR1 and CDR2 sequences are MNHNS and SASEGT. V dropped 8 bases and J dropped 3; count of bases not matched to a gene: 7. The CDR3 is CASSRQGDDTEAFF. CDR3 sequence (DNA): TGTGCCAGCTCGAGACAGGGGGATGACACTGAAGCTTTCTTT.

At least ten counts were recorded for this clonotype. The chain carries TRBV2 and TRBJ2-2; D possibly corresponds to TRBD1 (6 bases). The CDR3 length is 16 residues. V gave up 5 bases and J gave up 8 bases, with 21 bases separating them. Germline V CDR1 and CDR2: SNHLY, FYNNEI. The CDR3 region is CASSTGFLHREGELFF. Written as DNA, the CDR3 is TGTGCCAGCAGTACTGGGTTCCTGCACAGGGAAGGGGAGCTGTTTTTT.

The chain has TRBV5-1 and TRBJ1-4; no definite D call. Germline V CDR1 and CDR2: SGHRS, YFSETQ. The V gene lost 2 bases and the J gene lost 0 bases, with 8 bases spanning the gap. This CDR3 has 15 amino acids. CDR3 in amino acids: CASSFHGSTNEKLFF. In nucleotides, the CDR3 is TGCGCCAGCAGCTTCCACGGTTCAACTAATGAAAAACTGTTTTTT.

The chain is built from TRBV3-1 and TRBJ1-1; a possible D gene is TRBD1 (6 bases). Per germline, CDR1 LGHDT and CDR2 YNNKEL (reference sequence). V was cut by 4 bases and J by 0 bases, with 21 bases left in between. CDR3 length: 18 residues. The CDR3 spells CASSRVPGHMDLNTEAFF. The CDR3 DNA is TGTGCCAGCAGCCGTGTCCCGGGACATATGGACCTGAACACTGAAGCTTTCTTT.

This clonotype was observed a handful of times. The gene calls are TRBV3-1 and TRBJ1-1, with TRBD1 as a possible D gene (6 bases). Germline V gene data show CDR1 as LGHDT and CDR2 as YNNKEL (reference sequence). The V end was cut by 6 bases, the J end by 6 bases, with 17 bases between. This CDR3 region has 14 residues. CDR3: CASREEAGVSEAFF. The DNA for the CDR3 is TGTGCCAGCAGGGAGGAGGCAGGGGTTTCTGAAGCTTTCTTT.

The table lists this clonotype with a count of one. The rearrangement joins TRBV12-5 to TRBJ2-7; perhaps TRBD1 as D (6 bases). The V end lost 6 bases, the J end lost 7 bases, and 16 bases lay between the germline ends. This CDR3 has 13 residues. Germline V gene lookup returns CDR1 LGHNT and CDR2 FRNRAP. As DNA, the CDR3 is TGTGCTAGTGGCATAGGGGGATCGGGGGAGCAGTACTTC. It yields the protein CASGIGGSGEQYF.

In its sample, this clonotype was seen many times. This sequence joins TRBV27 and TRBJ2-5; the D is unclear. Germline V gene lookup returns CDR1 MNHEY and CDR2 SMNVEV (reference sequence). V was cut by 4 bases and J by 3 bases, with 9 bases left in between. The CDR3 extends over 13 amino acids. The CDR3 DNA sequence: TGTGCCAGCAGTTACCGTGGGGAAGAGACCCAGTACTTC. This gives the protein CASSYRGEETQYF.

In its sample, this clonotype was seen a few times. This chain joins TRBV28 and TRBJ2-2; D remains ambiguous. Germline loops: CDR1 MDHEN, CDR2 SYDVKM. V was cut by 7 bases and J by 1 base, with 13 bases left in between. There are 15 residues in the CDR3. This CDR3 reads CASILGRGNTGELFF. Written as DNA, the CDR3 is TGTGCCAGCATTCTGGGTCGCGGGAACACCGGGGAGCTGTTTTTT.

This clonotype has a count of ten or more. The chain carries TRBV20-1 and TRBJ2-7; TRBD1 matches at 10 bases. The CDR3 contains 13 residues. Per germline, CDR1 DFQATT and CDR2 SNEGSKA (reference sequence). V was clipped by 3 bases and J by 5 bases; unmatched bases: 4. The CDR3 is CSARGQGSHEQYF. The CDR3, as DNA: TGCAGTGCTAGGGGACAGGGGTCCCACGAGCAGTACTTC.

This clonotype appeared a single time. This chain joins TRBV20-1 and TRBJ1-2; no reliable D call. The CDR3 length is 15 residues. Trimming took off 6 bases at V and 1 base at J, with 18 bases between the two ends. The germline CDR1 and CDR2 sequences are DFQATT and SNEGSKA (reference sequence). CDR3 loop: CSAEFPGAFNYGYTF. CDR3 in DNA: TGCAGTGCCGAGTTCCCAGGAGCCTTTAACTATGGCTACACCTTC.

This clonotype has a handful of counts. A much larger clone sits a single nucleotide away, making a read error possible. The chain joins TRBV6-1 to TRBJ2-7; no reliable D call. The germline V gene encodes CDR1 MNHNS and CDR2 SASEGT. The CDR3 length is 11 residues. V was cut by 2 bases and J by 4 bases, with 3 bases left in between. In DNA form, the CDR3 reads TGTGCCAGCAGTGAACCATACGAGCAGTACTTC. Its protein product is CASSEPYEQYF.

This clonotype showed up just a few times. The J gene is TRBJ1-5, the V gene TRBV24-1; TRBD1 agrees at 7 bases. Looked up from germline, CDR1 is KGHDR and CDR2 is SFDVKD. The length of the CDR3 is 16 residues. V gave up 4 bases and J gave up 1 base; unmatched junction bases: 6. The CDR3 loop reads CATSESTGRSNQPQHF. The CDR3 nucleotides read TGTGCCACCAGTGAGTCGACAGGGAGGAGCAATCAGCCCCAGCATTTT.

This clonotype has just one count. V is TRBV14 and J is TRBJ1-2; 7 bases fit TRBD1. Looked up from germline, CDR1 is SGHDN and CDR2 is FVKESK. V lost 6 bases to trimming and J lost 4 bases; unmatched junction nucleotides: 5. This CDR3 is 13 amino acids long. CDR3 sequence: CASRKTGVYGYTF. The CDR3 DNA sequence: TGTGCCAGCAGAAAAACAGGGGTCTATGGCTACACCTTC.

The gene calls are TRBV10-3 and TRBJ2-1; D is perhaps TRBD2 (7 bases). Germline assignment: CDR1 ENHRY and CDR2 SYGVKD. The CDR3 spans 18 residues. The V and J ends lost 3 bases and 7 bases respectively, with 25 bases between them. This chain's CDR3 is CAISDPNDKAGARNEQFF. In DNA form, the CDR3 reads TGTGCCATCAGTGACCCGAATGATAAGGCGGGGGCGAGGAATGAGCAGTTCTTC.

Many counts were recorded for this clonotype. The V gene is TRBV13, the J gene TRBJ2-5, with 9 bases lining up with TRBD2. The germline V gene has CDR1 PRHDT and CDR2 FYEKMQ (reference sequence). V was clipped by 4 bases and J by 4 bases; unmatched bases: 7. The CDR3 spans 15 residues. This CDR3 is CASSWSGRFGETQYF. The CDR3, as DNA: TGTGCCAGCAGCTGGAGCGGGAGGTTTGGAGAGACCCAGTACTTC.

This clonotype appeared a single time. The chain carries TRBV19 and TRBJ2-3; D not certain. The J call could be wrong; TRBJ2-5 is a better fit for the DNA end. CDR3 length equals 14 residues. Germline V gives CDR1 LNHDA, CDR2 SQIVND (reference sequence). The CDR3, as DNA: TGTGCCAGTAGTACAGACATGGCCTGGGAGACCCAGTACTTC. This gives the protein CASSTDMAWETQYF.